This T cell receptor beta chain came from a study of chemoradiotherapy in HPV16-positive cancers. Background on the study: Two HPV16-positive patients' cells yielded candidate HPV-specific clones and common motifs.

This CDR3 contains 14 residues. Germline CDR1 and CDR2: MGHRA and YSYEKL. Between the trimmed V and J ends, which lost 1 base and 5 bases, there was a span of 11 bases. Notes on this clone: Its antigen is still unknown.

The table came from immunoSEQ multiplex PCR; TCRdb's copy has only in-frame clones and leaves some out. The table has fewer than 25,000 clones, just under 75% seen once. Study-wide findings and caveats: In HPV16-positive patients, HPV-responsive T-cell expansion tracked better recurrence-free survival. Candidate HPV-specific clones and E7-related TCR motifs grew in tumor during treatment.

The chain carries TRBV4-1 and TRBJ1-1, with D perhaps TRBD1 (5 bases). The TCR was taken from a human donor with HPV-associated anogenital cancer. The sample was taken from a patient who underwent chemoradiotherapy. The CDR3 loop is CASSQAGVGTEAFF. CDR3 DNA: TGCGCCAGCAGCCAAGCGGGGGTAGGGACTGAAGCTTTCTTT.